Given below is one TCR beta chain in context. Its antigen is unidentified. This entry comes from a study of blood T cells in healthy people across ages. Notes on the study in general: Conclusively comparing naive with antigen-experienced cells was impossible with unsorted PBMCs.

Unmatched junction bases numbered 5, after V lost 5 bases and J lost 6 bases. This CDR3 has 14 amino acids. The second PCR ran about 6 to 12 cycles with a sample-barcoded 5' primer and J-beta primers. The template-switch adaptor was a 5' adaptor with 12 random nucleotides. It tagged each cDNA molecule. MiXCR, run by TCRdb on the 5' RACE reads, gives a single entry per CDR3 protein. Of roughly 700,000 distinct CDR3 sequences in the sample, about half were seen once. The study drew donors from healthy Caucasian individuals in Russia aged about 6 to 95. In each sample, at least 6.5 million PBMCs were isolated.

This chain links TRBV12-3 or TRBV12-4 with TRBJ1-2, with TRBD1 matching 11 bases. This clonotype was obtained from a woman aged 55 to 70 in good health. Sequenced sample: blood. The DNA of the CDR3 is TGTGCCAGCAGTCCCGGGACAGGGGGTAATGGCTACACCTTC. Protein: CASSPGTGGNGYTF.